The clone carrying this T cell receptor beta chain was counted between two and nine times. Its specificity is not known. This sample is part of a study of cytomegalovirus exposure and HLA in healthy donors. Study findings and constraints: Presence/absence analyses assumed roughly uniform sequencing depth across donors. The study flagged 150 to 200 TCR beta chains as cytomegalovirus-associated. Later genetic work tied a missense DCLRE1C variant to beta-chain V and J trimming.

It was with 60 Vbeta and 13 Jbeta primers that the PCR ran. Only in-frame clones appear in the TCRdb table, and some are missing; sequencing was by immunoSEQ multiplex PCR. In the table there are some 110,000 clones, more than 65% of which are singletons. This receptor was obtained from a woman between 40 and 50 years old in good health and CMV-seropositive. Sequenced input: PBMCs.

The CDR3 DNA follows: TGCAGCGTTCTCTCAGGGTTAGGCTACACCTTC. Translated: CSVLSGLGYTF. The gene calls are TRBV29-1 and TRBJ1-2; D may be TRBD1 (5 bases). Trimming cost V 5 bases and J 8 bases, with 12 bases left between them. The V gene's germline CDR1 is SQVTM and CDR2 ANQGSEA. This CDR3 region has 11 residues.